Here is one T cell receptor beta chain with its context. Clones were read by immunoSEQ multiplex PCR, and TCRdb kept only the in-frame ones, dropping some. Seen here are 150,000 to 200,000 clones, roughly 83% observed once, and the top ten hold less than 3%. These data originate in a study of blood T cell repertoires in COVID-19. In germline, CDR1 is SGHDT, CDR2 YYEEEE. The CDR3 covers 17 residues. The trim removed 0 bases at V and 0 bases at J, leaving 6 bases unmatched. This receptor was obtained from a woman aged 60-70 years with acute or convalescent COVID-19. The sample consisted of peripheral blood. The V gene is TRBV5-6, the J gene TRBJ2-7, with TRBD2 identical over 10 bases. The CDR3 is CASSLGLAGVLSYEQYF. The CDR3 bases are TGTGCCAGCAGCTTGGGGCTAGCGGGGGTACTCTCCTACGAGCAGTACTTC.